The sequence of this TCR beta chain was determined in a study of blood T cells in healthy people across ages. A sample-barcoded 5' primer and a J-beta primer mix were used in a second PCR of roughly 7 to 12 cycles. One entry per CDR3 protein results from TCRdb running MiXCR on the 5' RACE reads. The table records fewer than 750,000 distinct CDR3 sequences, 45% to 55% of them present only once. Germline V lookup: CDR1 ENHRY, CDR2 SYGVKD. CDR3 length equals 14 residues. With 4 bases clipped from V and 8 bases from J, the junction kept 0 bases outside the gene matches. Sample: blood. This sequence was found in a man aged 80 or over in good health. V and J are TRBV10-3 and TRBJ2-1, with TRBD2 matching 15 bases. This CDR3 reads CAISGTSGRDEQFF. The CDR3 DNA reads TGTGCCATCAGTGGGACTAGCGGGAGGGATGAGCAGTTCTTC.